A single sample gave rise to the 29 T cell receptor beta chains below, sequenced in a study of identical twins. TCRdb reprocessed the 5' RACE reads with MiXCR, giving one entry per CDR3 protein. The sample has roughly 720,000 distinct CDR3 sequences; roughly 18% are singletons. The same data also contributed to another study, on T cells expressing NK-cell markers.

The specimen sequenced was PBMCs. The receptors shown here come from a woman aged 18-29 years in good health.

This clonotype was seen only a few times. The chain is built from TRBV7-2 and TRBJ2-3; the D gene is possibly TRBD2 (5 bases). Trimming left V 5 bases short and J 11 bases short, with 17 bases between. Germline CDR1 and CDR2: SGHTA and FQGNSA. This CDR3 contains 13 residues. CDR3 in DNA: TGTGCCAGCAGCGCGAAGGTGAGGGAGAGGCAGTATTTT. Amino acid sequence: CASSAKVRERQYF.

This clonotype has a count of ten or more. The chain joins TRBV7-2 to TRBJ2-7; the match to TRBD2 covers 11 bases. Germline values: CDR1 SGHTA, CDR2 FQGNSA. Germline trimming cut 2 bases from V and 3 bases from J; bases unmatched to any gene: 3. The CDR3 totals 15 residues. CDR3: CASSLTSGSRYEQYF. DNA for the CDR3: TGTGCCAGCAGCTTAACTAGCGGGAGCCGCTACGAGCAGTACTTC.

This clonotype was picked up a small number of times. The V gene is TRBV5-1, the J gene TRBJ2-7; D ambiguous. V lost 0 bases and J 0 bases, leaving 7 bases between the germline ends. Germline-derived CDR1 and CDR2 are SGHRS and YFSETQ. CDR3 size: 14 residues. The CDR3 DNA reads as TGCGCCAGCAGCTTGGAAGGCTACTCCTACGAGCAGTACTTC. Its protein is CASSLEGYSYEQYF. Using reference TRBV5-1 and TRBJ2-7 for the parts outside the CDR3, the full variable domain is KAGVTQTPRYLIKTRGQQVTLSCSPISGHRSVSWYQQTPGQGLQFLFEYFSETQRNKGNFPGRFSGRQFSNSRSEMNVSTLELGDSALYLCASSLEGYSYEQYFGPGTRLTVT.

The rearrangement links TRBV12-3 or TRBV12-4 to TRBJ2-7, with TRBD1 as a possible D gene (6 bases). This CDR3 region has 13 residues. V was clipped by 2 bases and J by 6 bases, with 11 bases between them. This CDR3 reads CASSLQGPFEQYF. The CDR3 nucleotides read TGTGCCAGCAGTTTACAGGGGCCCTTCGAGCAGTACTTC.

The chain is built from TRBV5-6 and TRBJ2-1; TRBD2 matches 10 bases. The CDR3 is 16 residues long. Per germline, CDR1 SGHDT and CDR2 YYEEEE. J lost 7 bases, V lost 4 bases, and 11 bases had no gene match. CDR3 in amino acids: CASSPSGGLQLNEQFF. The CDR3 DNA follows: TGTGCCAGCAGCCCTAGCGGGGGCCTTCAGTTGAATGAGCAGTTCTTC.

This CDR3 reads CASSSGRVQPQHF. For the CDR3, the DNA is TGTGCCAGCAGCTCAGGGAGGGTTCAGCCCCAGCATTTT. The rearrangement links TRBV7-9 to TRBJ1-5; a weak D match, TRBD1 (5 bases). With 4 bases removed from V and 6 bases from J, the gap between germline ends came to 10 bases. This CDR3 is built from 13 residues. Germline values: CDR1 SEHNR, CDR2 FQNEAQ (reference sequence).

This chain joins TRBV20-1 and TRBJ2-1, with 8 bases fitting TRBD2. The CDR3 is made up of 15 amino acids. Unmatched junction bases numbered 8, after V lost 0 bases and J lost 7 bases. The germline gives CDR1 DFQATT, CDR2 SNEGSKA (reference sequence). In DNA, the CDR3 is TGCAGTGCTAGAGATCCCGGGGGGGTGGGGAATGAGCAGTTCTTC. It translates to CSARDPGGVGNEQFF.

This clonotype has just a few counts. The genes are TRBV20-1 and TRBJ1-1; D may be TRBD1 (5 bases). The CDR3 consists of 14 residues. Trimming stripped 3 bases from V and 3 bases from J, with 14 bases between. CDR1 is DFQATT and CDR2 is SNEGSKA in the germline V gene (reference sequence). The CDR3 spells CSARGQWGYTEAFF. In nucleotides, the CDR3 is TGCAGTGCTAGGGGGCAGTGGGGGTACACTGAAGCTTTCTTT.

This sequence joins TRBV28 and TRBJ2-2; D is ambiguous. V dropped 7 bases and J dropped 0 bases, with 9 bases sitting between them. This CDR3 is 14 amino acids long. Germline V gene sequence: CDR1 MDHEN, CDR2 SYDVKM. As DNA, the CDR3 is TGTGCCAGCATGGTCTCAACGAACACCGGGGAGCTGTTTTTT. This sequence encodes CASMVSTNTGELFF.

This chain links TRBV5-6 with TRBJ1-1, with 8 bases fitting TRBD1. Per the germline V gene, CDR1 is SGHDT and CDR2 is YYEEEE. The length of the CDR3 is 15 residues. The J segment lost 1 base and the V segment lost 4 bases, leaving 6 bases of the junction unmatched. This chain's CDR3 is CASSQWDRSNTEAFF. CDR3 coding DNA: TGTGCCAGCAGCCAATGGGACAGGTCGAACACTGAAGCTTTCTTT.

This clonotype came up a few times. The chain uses TRBV10-3 and TRBJ2-5; D assignment may be TRBD1 or TRBD2 (5 bases each). The CDR3 extends over 16 amino acids. CDR1 and CDR2 from the germline V gene are ENHRY and SYGVKD. V shed 3 bases and J shed 4 bases, with 18 bases lying between them. CDR3 nucleotide sequence: TGTGCCATCAGTGATCAGTCCGCCGCAGGGAGAGAGACCCAGTACTTC. Translating it yields CAISDQSAAGRETQYF.

This rearrangement joins TRBV15 to TRBJ2-7, with D perhaps matching TRBD1 (6 bases). This CDR3 has 14 amino acids. Deletions cut 0 bases from V and 3 bases from J, with 9 bases between. The germline V gene has CDR1 LNHNV and CDR2 YYDKDF (reference sequence). CDR3 DNA sequence: TGTGCCACCAGCAGAGAAGGGGGTAACTACGAGCAGTACTTC. This translates into CATSREGGNYEQYF.

This clonotype was counted a few times. The rearrangement links TRBV5-1 to TRBJ2-5; D perhaps matches TRBD2 (6 bases). Germline V gene data show CDR1 as SGHRS and CDR2 as YFSETQ. The ends were cut back, 4 bases at V and 5 bases at J, with 9 bases in the middle. The CDR3 totals 12 residues. The CDR3 region has the DNA TGCGCCAGCAGCGGGAGGTTTGAGACCCAGTACTTC. The encoded protein is CASSGRFETQYF.

V and J are TRBV6-5 and TRBJ2-5, with 10 bases matching TRBD2. Germline-derived CDR1 and CDR2 are MNHEY and SVGAGI. The CDR3 loop spans 16 amino acids. With 2 bases clipped from V and 2 bases from J, the junction kept 5 bases outside the gene matches. The CDR3 reads CASSYVPSGSQETQYF. The DNA of the CDR3 is TGTGCCAGCAGTTACGTGCCTAGCGGGAGTCAAGAGACCCAGTACTTC.

The V gene is TRBV9, the J gene TRBJ2-1; perhaps TRBD1 as D (8 bases). Per germline, CDR1 SGDLS and CDR2 YYNGEE. V lost 6 bases and J 7 bases, leaving 20 bases between the germline ends. This CDR3 region has 15 residues. The CDR3 bases are TGTGCCAGCACTCACAGGGGGGGGTCCGATAATGAGCAGTTCTTC. It codes for CASTHRGGSDNEQFF.

This clonotype came up a few times. The V and J genes are TRBV3-1 and TRBJ1-2, with D unclear. The CDR3 is 12 residues long. The V end was cut by 2 bases, the J end by 2 bases, with 3 bases between. Germline V gene sequence: CDR1 LGHDT, CDR2 YNNKEL (reference sequence). This CDR3 is CASSQSNYGYTF. The CDR3, as DNA: TGTGCCAGCAGCCAATCAAACTATGGCTACACCTTC. Using reference TRBV3-1 and TRBJ1-2 for the parts outside the CDR3, the full variable domain is DTAVSQTPKYLVTQMGNDKSIKCEQNLGHDTMYWYKQDSKKFLKIMFSYNNKELIINETVPNRFSPKSPDKAHLNLHINSLELGDSAVYFCASSQSNYGYTFGSGTRLTVV.

This clonotype was detected only a few times. This chain connects TRBV12-3 or TRBV12-4 to TRBJ1-1; maybe TRBD1 (5 bases). This CDR3 is 16 amino acids long. The V end was cut by 3 bases, the J end by 4 bases, with 18 bases between. CDR3 sequence reads: CASSFVGSRGRTEAFF. DNA for the CDR3: TGTGCCAGCAGTTTCGTGGGCTCCCGGGGCCGCACTGAAGCTTTCTTT.

A few counts support this clonotype. This chain joins TRBV20-1 and TRBJ2-1; 11 bases are a match to TRBD2. Germline lookup yields CDR1 DFQATT and CDR2 SNEGSKA (reference sequence). V was pared by 6 bases and J by 2 bases, with 9 bases of the junction left unmatched. The length of the CDR3 is 16 residues. CDR3 amino acids: CSALGGTSGPYNEQFF. CDR3 in DNA: TGCAGTGCCCTTGGTGGGACTAGCGGACCCTACAATGAGCAGTTCTTC.

In its sample, this clonotype was seen a few times. The chain links TRBV4-3 to TRBJ2-7; 13 bases map to TRBD2. The CDR3 covers 15 residues. CDR1 and CDR2 from the germline V gene are LGHNA and YSLEER. The ends lost 3 bases at V and 7 bases at J; junction bases unmatched: 6. CDR3 DNA: TGCGCCAGCAGCCAGGCCGGGACTAGCGGGACTGAGCAGTACTTC. Amino acids: CASSQAGTSGTEQYF.

This clonotype has only a few counts. This rearrangement joins TRBV20-1 to TRBJ2-1; 8 bases agree with TRBD2. The V and J ends lost 3 bases and 5 bases, in that order; junction bases with no gene match: 3. This CDR3 has 13 residues. CDR1 and CDR2 (germline): DFQATT, SNEGSKA (reference sequence). In nucleotides, the CDR3 is TGCAGTGCTAGCGGGGGGGGTGACAATGAGCAGTTCTTC. This sequence encodes CSASGGGDNEQFF.

V gene TRBV5-1 combines with J gene TRBJ2-3, with D perhaps TRBD2 (6 bases). Germline V gene lookup returns CDR1 SGHRS and CDR2 YFSETQ. The CDR3 sequence is 16 residues long. V was clipped by 0 bases and J by 6 bases, with 17 bases between them. CDR3 DNA sequence: TGCGCCAGCAGCTTGGGGGACTCGACTTGGAGGGATACGCAGTATTTT. This gives the protein CASSLGDSTWRDTQYF.

The sample holds a few counts of this clonotype. The chain employs TRBV10-3 and TRBJ1-4; D is unresolved. Trimming cost V 2 bases and J 0 bases, with 1 base left between them. Germline CDR1 ENHRY, CDR2 SYGVKD. This CDR3 comprises 13 residues. CDR3 nucleotide sequence: TGTGCCATCAGTGAGGCAACTAATGAAAAACTGTTTTTT. Its translation: CAISEATNEKLFF.

The chain combines TRBV10-1 with TRBJ2-3; D call uncertain. V was cut by 3 bases and J by 7 bases, with 8 bases left in between. Germline V lookup: CDR1 WNHNN, CDR2 SYGVQD (reference sequence). This CDR3 comprises 12 residues. The DNA of the CDR3 is TGCGCCAGCAGTGATCGCAGGAATACGCAGTATTTT. As protein: CASSDRRNTQYF.

This chain connects TRBV6-5 to TRBJ2-1; D gene unclear. This CDR3 spans 15 amino acids. Germline values: CDR1 MNHEY, CDR2 SVGAGI. The V end lost 0 bases, the J end lost 7 bases, and 13 bases lay between the germline ends. Here the CDR3 reads CASSYSTRLPNEQFF. CDR3 DNA: TGTGCCAGCAGTTACTCGACCCGACTGCCTAATGAGCAGTTCTTC.

The chain links TRBV11-2 to TRBJ1-1; 8 bases match TRBD1. Trimming cost V 5 bases and J 4 bases; bases outside gene matches: 6. The CDR3 loop spans 14 amino acids. Germline V CDR1 and CDR2: SGHAT, FQNNGV. In DNA, the CDR3 is TGTGCCAGCAGCCGGACAGGGAGTCGCACTGAAGCTTTCTTT. Translation gives CASSRTGSRTEAFF.

The rearrangement links TRBV4-3 to TRBJ1-5; D gene uncertain. V was clipped by 5 bases and J by 6 bases, with 17 bases between them. This CDR3 spans 15 amino acids. CDR1 is LGHNA and CDR2 is YSLEER in the germline V gene. The CDR3 bases are TGCGCCAGCAGCATAAGTGTGGTGGGAGGTCAGCCCCAGCATTTT. It specifies CASSISVVGGQPQHF.

The chain employs TRBV20-1 and TRBJ2-1, with a tentative D call TRBD1 (5 bases). Germline V gene sequence: CDR1 DFQATT, CDR2 SNEGSKA (reference sequence). V lost 8 bases and J lost 3, with 14 bases in between. The CDR3 consists of 13 residues. The CDR3 DNA reads as TGCAGTACCACAGGTAGGAGCTACAATGAGCAGTTCTTC. Its translation is CSTTGRSYNEQFF.

As DNA, the CDR3 is TGTGCCACCCGGTCTCACGGACTAGCGTACAATGAGCAGTTCTTC. Amino acid sequence: CATRSHGLAYNEQFF. The chain has TRBV10-3 and TRBJ2-1; 9 positions match TRBD2. In germline, CDR1 is ENHRY, CDR2 SYGVKD. After removal of 10 bases from V and 4 bases from J, the junction contained 11 bases not matched to a gene. This CDR3 spans 15 amino acids.

The chain couples TRBV11-2 to TRBJ2-3; D perhaps matches TRBD1 (6 bases). Germline CDR1 is SGHAT and CDR2 is FQNNGV. The V end lost 4 bases, the J end lost 2 bases, and 22 bases lay between the germline ends. The length of the CDR3 is 18 residues. This chain's CDR3 is CASSSDWTASVFTDTQYF. CDR3 bases: TGTGCCAGCAGCTCAGACTGGACAGCCTCTGTCTTCACAGATACGCAGTATTTT.